What follows describes a single T cell receptor (beta chain). Antigen specificity is unknown. These data belong to a study of shared clonotypes between healthy human individuals. The CDR3 is made up of 12 amino acids. Germline V CDR1 and CDR2: SGHVS, FNYEAQ. Trimming removed 6 bases at V and 9 bases at J, with 12 bases between. Some clones are missing from TCRdb's copy, which holds only in-frame ones; the method was immunoSEQ multiplex PCR. The sample has some 2.4 million clones; 80% to 95% are singletons. Study observations and caveats: Naive CD4 clonotypes were shared across a few donors at about 5%.

The chain combines TRBV7-6 with TRBJ2-1; D call uncertain. The specimen sequenced was naive CD4+ T cells from PBMCs. Specified subset: CD45RA+ positively selected. This clonotype was sampled from a man aged 18 to 35 in good health. Some clones in this sample may be carry-over from other donors' samples. The CDR3 DNA is TGTGCCAGCAGTCCGAGGTGGAGTGAGCAGTTCTTC. It specifies CASSPRWSEQFF.